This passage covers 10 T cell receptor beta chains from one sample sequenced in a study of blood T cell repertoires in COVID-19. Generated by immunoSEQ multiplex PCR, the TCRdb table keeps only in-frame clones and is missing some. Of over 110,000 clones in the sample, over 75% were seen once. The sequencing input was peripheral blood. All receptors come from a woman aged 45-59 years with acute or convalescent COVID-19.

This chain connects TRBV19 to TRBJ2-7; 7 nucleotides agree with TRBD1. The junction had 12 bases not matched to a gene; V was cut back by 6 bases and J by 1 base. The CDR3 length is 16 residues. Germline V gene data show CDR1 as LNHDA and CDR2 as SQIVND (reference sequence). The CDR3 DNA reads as TGTGCCAGTAGAACCACGGACAGGCCCGCGTCCTACGAGCAGTACTTC. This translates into CASRTTDRPASYEQYF.

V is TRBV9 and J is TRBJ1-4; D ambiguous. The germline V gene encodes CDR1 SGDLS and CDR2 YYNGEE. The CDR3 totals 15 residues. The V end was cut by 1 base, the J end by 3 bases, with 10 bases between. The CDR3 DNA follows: TGTGCCAGCAGCGTAACCGGGGTGGCTAATGAAAAACTGTTTTTT. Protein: CASSVTGVANEKLFF.

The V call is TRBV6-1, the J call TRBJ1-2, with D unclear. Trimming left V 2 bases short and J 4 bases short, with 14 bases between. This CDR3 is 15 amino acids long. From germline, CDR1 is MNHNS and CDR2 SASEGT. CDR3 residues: CASSESMTRGYGYTF. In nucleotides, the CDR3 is TGTGCCAGCAGTGAATCCATGACCCGGGGCTATGGCTACACCTTC.

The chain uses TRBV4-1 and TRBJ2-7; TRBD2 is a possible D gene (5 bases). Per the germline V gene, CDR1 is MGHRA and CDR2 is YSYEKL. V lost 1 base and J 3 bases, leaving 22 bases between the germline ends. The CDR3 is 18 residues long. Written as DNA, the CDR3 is TGCGCCAGCAGCCAAGCCCTCCGGGAAACCGGGTGGGGCTACGAGCAGTACTTC. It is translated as CASSQALRETGWGYEQYF.

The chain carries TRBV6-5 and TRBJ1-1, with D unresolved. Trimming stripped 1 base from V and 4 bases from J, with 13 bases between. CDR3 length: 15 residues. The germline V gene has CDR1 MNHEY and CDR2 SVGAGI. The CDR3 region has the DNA TGTGCCAGCAGTTACTTCTCGGGTCTTATCACTGAAGCTTTCTTT. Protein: CASSYFSGLITEAFF.

The CDR3 DNA reads TGCGCCAGCAGGGGGACAGGGGGCAGATCGATTAACTATGGCTACACCTTC. It codes for CASRGTGGRSINYGYTF. V and J are TRBV5-1 and TRBJ1-2; 12 bases align to TRBD1. Germline CDR1 reads SGHRS; CDR2 reads YFSETQ. V dropped 5 bases and J dropped 1; count of bases not matched to a gene: 9. CDR3 length: 17 residues.

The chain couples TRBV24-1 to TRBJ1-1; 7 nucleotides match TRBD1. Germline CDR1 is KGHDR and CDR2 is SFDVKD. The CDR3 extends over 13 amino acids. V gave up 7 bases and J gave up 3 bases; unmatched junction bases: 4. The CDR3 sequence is CATRTGSYTEAFF. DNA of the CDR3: TGTGCCACCAGGACAGGGTCGTACACTGAAGCTTTCTTT.

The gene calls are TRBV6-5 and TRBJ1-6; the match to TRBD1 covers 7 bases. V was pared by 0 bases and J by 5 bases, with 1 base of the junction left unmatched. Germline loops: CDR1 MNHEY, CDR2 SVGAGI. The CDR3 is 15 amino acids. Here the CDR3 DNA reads TGTGCCAGCAGTTACTCCGGGACAGATAATTCACCCCTCCACTTT. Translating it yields CASSYSGTDNSPLHF.

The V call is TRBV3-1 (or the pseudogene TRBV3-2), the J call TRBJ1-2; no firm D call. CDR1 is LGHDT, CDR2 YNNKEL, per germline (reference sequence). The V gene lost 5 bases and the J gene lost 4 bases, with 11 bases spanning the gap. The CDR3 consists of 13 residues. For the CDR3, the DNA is TGTGCCAGCAGCACGGAGCTTACCTATGGCTACACCTTC. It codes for CASSTELTYGYTF.

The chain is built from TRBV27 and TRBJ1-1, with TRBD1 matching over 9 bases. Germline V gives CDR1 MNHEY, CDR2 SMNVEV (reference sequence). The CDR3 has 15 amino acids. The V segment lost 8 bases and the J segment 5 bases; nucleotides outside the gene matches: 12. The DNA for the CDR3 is TGTGCCAGCTGTATAGACGAGACAGGGGGAACTGAAGCTTTCTTT. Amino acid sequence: CASCIDETGGTEAFF.